These T cell receptor beta chains were read from a single sample in a study of PD-1 blockade in classical Hodgkin lymphoma. The repertoire was sequenced with immunoSEQ multiplex PCR; TCRdb's copy has only in-frame clones and lacks some. This sample yields 130,000 to 150,000 clones, of which approximately 80% are seen a single time; about 9.2% belongs to the top ten. The source was peripheral blood mononuclear cells (PBMCs), collected before the second cycle of nivolumab. These receptors originate from a human donor with classical Hodgkin lymphoma. Both conserved end residues are part of each CDR3. The D gene is left open where the match is weak. Rows give clone size only sometimes, using once, few, many, or a class for an expanded clone.

V: TRBV6-5
D: -
J: TRBJ1-1
size: many
CDR3: CASSYTGTTNTEAFF
DNA: TGTGCCAGCAGTTACACAGGGACAACGAACACTGAAGCTTTCTTT

V: TRBV6-5
D: -
J: TRBJ2-5
size: -
CDR3: CASSYSSWETQYF
DNA: TGTGCCAGCAGTTACTCGTCCTGGGAGACCCAGTACTTC

V: TRBV5-1
D: -
J: TRBJ1-6
size: once
CDR3: CASSLELYNSPLHF
DNA: TGCGCCAGCAGCTTGGAACTTTATAATTCACCCCTCCACTTT

V: TRBV10-3
D: TRBD1
J: TRBJ1-2
size: -
CDR3: CAIRWTGGPNGYTF
DNA: TGTGCCATCAGATGGACAGGTGGCCCAAACGGCTACACCTTC

V: TRBV10-3
D: -
J: TRBJ2-7
size: -
CDR3: CASSEAYGYEQYF
DNA: TGTGCCAGCAGTGAAGCCTATGGCTACGAGCAGTACTTC

V: TRBV2
D: -
J: TRBJ2-7
size: -
CDR3: CAGTTGMGYEQYF
DNA: TGTGCCGGAACAACAGGGATGGGCTACGAGCAGTACTTC

V: TRBV6-5
D: -
J: TRBJ2-5
size: -
CDR3: CASSYLGIEQETQYF
DNA: TGTGCCAGCAGTTACCTGGGGATAGAACAAGAGACCCAGTACTTC

V: TRBV29-1
D: -
J: TRBJ2-4
size: -
CDR3: CSVRGAKNIQYF
DNA: TGCAGCGTGAGGGGTGCCAAAAACATTCAGTACTTC

V: TRBV6-5
D: -
J: TRBJ1-2
size: -
CDR3: CASSPRGEARGGYTF
DNA: TGTGCCAGCAGTCCCCGGGGAGAGGCAAGGGGTGGCTACACCTTC

V: TRBV5-6
D: TRBD1
J: TRBJ1-2
size: -
CDR3: CASSYRPFRDRGQYGYTF
DNA: TGTGCCAGCAGCTATCGACCATTCCGGGACAGGGGTCAGTATGGCTACACCTTC

V: TRBV4-3
D: -
J: TRBJ2-7
size: -
CDR3: CASSQEAAVEQYF
DNA: TGCGCCAGCAGCCAAGAGGCGGCTGTCGAGCAGTACTTC

V: TRBV11-3
D: TRBD2
J: TRBJ2-1
size: -
CDR3: CASSFSGSQVGSSYNEQFF
DNA: TGTGCCAGCAGCTTTAGCGGGAGTCAGGTCGGGAGCTCCTACAATGAGCAGTTCTTC

V: TRBV5-5
D: TRBD2
J: TRBJ2-7
size: -
CDR3: CASSLLAASSYEQYF
DNA: TGTGCCAGCAGCCTTCTAGCGGCCAGCTCCTACGAGCAGTACTTC

V: TRBV19
D: -
J: TRBJ1-2
size: -
CDR3: CASSIAWGIYSYGYTF
DNA: TGTGCCAGTAGTATTGCGTGGGGGATCTATAGCTATGGCTACACCTTC

V: TRBV5-1
D: TRBD2
J: TRBJ2-3
size: -
CDR3: CASSGTSGGLRGDTQYF
DNA: TGCGCCAGCAGCGGGACTAGCGGGGGGCTTCGTGGAGATACGCAGTATTTT

V: TRBV5-1
D: TRBD2
J: TRBJ2-2
size: -
CDR3: CASSSGLNPTGELFF
DNA: TGCGCCAGCAGCTCGGGACTAAACCCTACCGGGGAGCTGTTTTTT

V: TRBV28
D: TRBD2
J: TRBJ2-7
size: -
CDR3: CASSSPGLAGPEQYF
DNA: TGTGCCAGCAGTTCGCCGGGACTAGCGGGGCCCGAGCAGTACTTC

V: TRBV10-3
D: TRBD1
J: TRBJ1-1
size: once
CDR3: CAIGGDRRSTEAFF
DNA: TGTGCCATAGGGGGGGACAGGAGATCCACTGAAGCTTTCTTT

V: TRBV6-6
D: -
J: TRBJ1-1
size: few
CDR3: CASSYSLPLDTEAFF
DNA: TGTGCCAGCAGTTACTCGTTGCCTCTGGACACTGAAGCTTTCTTT

V: TRBV4-1
D: TRBD2
J: TRBJ2-1
size: -
CDR3: CASSQVLAGGSYNEQFF
DNA: TGCGCCAGCAGCCAAGTTCTAGCGGGGGGATCCTACAATGAGCAGTTCTTC

V: TRBV19
D: -
J: TRBJ2-7
size: -
CDR3: CASSIAAEGYEQYF
DNA: TGTGCCAGTAGTATAGCTGCGGAGGGCTACGAGCAGTACTTC

V: TRBV5-8
D: -
J: TRBJ2-3
size: -
CDR3: CASSLGPVLTDTQYF
DNA: TGTGCCAGCAGCCTCGGTCCCGTATTAACAGATACGCAGTATTTT

V: TRBV9
D: TRBD1
J: TRBJ1-2
size: -
CDR3: CASSPSTGRNYGYTF
DNA: TGTGCCAGCAGCCCATCGACAGGGCGGAACTATGGCTACACCTTC

V: TRBV10-3
D: -
J: TRBJ2-6
size: many
CDR3: CAISGGDTNRPGANVLTF
DNA: TGTGCCATCAGTGGGGGAGACACAAACCGCCCTGGGGCCAACGTCCTGACTTTC

V: TRBV15
D: -
J: TRBJ2-7
size: -
CDR3: CATSRGWEFSYEQYF
DNA: TGTGCCACCAGCAGAGGATGGGAGTTCTCCTACGAGCAGTACTTC

V: TRBV7-3
D: TRBD2
J: TRBJ2-5
size: -
CDR3: CASSRSRLAEETQYF
DNA: TGTGCCAGCAGCCGCAGCAGGCTAGCGGAGGAGACCCAGTACTTC

V: TRBV18
D: -
J: TRBJ1-3
size: -
CDR3: CASSSGTANSGNTIYF
DNA: TGTGCCAGCTCATCGGGGACGGCGAACTCTGGAAACACCATATATTTT

V: TRBV7-2
D: TRBD2
J: TRBJ2-1
size: once
CDR3: CASSGWAGGYNEQFF
DNA: TGTGCCAGCAGCGGGTGGGCGGGAGGTTACAATGAGCAGTTCTTC

V: TRBV19
D: -
J: TRBJ1-2
size: -
CDR3: CASNRDTANYGYTF
DNA: TGTGCCAGTAATCGGGACACCGCTAACTATGGCTACACCTTC

V: TRBV18
D: -
J: TRBJ1-5
size: once
CDR3: CASSQSNQPQHF
DNA: TGTGCCAGCTCACAAAGCAATCAGCCCCAGCATTTT

V: TRBV5-6
D: -
J: TRBJ2-1
size: -
CDR3: CASSLDVYNEQFF
DNA: TGTGCCAGCAGCTTGGACGTCTACAATGAGCAGTTCTTC

V: TRBV10-3
D: -
J: TRBJ2-7
size: -
CDR3: CAISEGGYEQYF
DNA: TGTGCCATCAGTGAGGGGGGTTACGAGCAGTACTTC

V: TRBV10-3
D: -
J: TRBJ2-2
size: -
CDR3: CAISRDTGELFF
DNA: TGTGCCATCAGTAGGGACACCGGGGAGCTGTTTTTT

V: TRBV7-3
D: TRBD2
J: TRBJ2-5
size: -
CDR3: CASSISGRATETQYF
DNA: TGTGCCAGCAGCATTAGCGGGAGGGCAACCGAGACCCAGTACTTC

V: TRBV19
D: TRBD1
J: TRBJ1-5
size: few
CDR3: CASRPGTGYSNQPQHF
DNA: TGTGCCAGTAGGCCGGGGACAGGGTATAGCAATCAGCCCCAGCATTTT

V: TRBV9
D: -
J: TRBJ1-4
size: -
CDR3: CASSVGPFEKLFF
DNA: TGTGCCAGCAGCGTTGGCCCCTTTGAAAAACTGTTTTTT

V: TRBV9
D: -
J: TRBJ1-2
size: -
CDR3: CASSVVEGGYTF
DNA: TGTGCCAGCAGCGTAGTGGAGGGTGGCTACACCTTC

V: TRBV6-4
D: TRBD1
J: TRBJ1-2
size: -
CDR3: CASRASDRVDGYTF
DNA: TGTGCCAGCAGGGCATCTGACAGGGTGGATGGCTACACCTTC

V: TRBV18
D: -
J: TRBJ1-6
size: -
CDR3: CASSPDFGALNSPLHF
DNA: TGTGCCAGCTCACCAGACTTTGGGGCCCTGAATTCACCCCTCCACTTT

V: TRBV19
D: -
J: TRBJ1-3
size: -
CDR3: CASSIGGDGNTIYF
DNA: TGTGCCAGTAGTATTGGCGGCGATGGAAACACCATATATTTT

V: TRBV6-1
D: TRBD1
J: TRBJ1-2
size: -
CDR3: CASSRNLDRARGYTF
DNA: TGTGCCAGCAGCCGTAACCTCGACAGGGCCCGGGGCTACACCTTC

V: TRBV27
D: -
J: TRBJ1-5
size: -
CDR3: CANSLLGGNQPQHF
DNA: TGTGCCAACAGTTTGTTAGGGGGCAATCAGCCCCAGCATTTT

V: TRBV9
D: -
J: TRBJ2-3
size: -
CDR3: CASSGWDTQYF
DNA: TGTGCCAGCAGCGGGTGGGATACGCAGTATTTT

V: TRBV4-2
D: TRBD1
J: TRBJ1-2
size: -
CDR3: CASSQVGQGSLVGYTF
DNA: TGTGCCAGCAGCCAAGTGGGACAGGGGAGTCTAGTCGGCTACACCTTC

V: TRBV7-6
D: TRBD1
J: TRBJ1-5
size: -
CDR3: CASSPGQYSNQPQHF
DNA: TGTGCCAGCAGCCCGGGACAGTATAGCAATCAGCCCCAGCATTTT

V: TRBV20-1
D: -
J: TRBJ1-1
size: many
CDR3: CSARLGTEAFF
DNA: TGCAGTGCTAGACTGGGCACTGAAGCTTTCTTT

V: TRBV4-1
D: -
J: TRBJ2-5
size: -
CDR3: CASSQVGGRETQYF
DNA: TGCGCCAGCAGCCAAGTTGGGGGGCGGGAGACCCAGTACTTC

V: TRBV28
D: -
J: TRBJ1-5
size: -
CDR3: CASSPPNQPQHF
DNA: TGTGCCAGCAGTCCCCCTAATCAGCCCCAGCATTTT

V: TRBV18
D: -
J: TRBJ1-4
size: -
CDR3: CASSPRGANEKLFF
DNA: TGTGCCAGCTCACCACGGGGAGCCAATGAAAAACTGTTTTTT

V: TRBV4-1
D: -
J: TRBJ2-1
size: -
CDR3: CASSQVWPEQFF
DNA: TGCGCCAGCAGCCAAGTCTGGCCTGAGCAGTTCTTC

V: TRBV15
D: -
J: TRBJ2-4
size: once
CDR3: CATQWAGRYIQYF
DNA: TGTGCCACCCAATGGGCAGGGAGGTACATTCAGTACTTC

V: TRBV7-9
D: TRBD2
J: TRBJ2-7
size: once
CDR3: CASSLAGLAGVPYEQYF
DNA: TGTGCCAGCAGCTTAGCCGGACTAGCGGGAGTACCCTACGAGCAGTACTTC

V: TRBV9
D: -
J: TRBJ2-6
size: -
CDR3: CASSVGESTGANVLTF
DNA: TGTGCCAGCAGCGTAGGGGAGTCGACTGGGGCCAACGTCCTGACTTTC

V: TRBV11-1
D: -
J: TRBJ1-2
size: -
CDR3: CASSLRANYGYTF
DNA: TGTGCCAGCAGCTTGCGGGCTAACTATGGCTACACCTTC

V: TRBV7-8
D: -
J: TRBJ1-3
size: -
CDR3: CASSFSGAGNTIYF
DNA: TGTGCCAGCAGCTTCTCAGGGGCTGGAAACACCATATATTTT

V: TRBV4-3
D: TRBD1
J: TRBJ2-7
size: -
CDR3: CASSQEVWTGGPSYEQYF
DNA: TGCGCCAGCAGCCAAGAAGTTTGGACAGGGGGCCCATCCTACGAGCAGTACTTC

V: TRBV7-2
D: TRBD2
J: TRBJ2-3
size: -
CDR3: CASSLVPSGSTDTQYF
DNA: TGTGCCAGCAGCTTAGTACCTAGCGGGAGCACAGATACGCAGTATTTT

V: TRBV15
D: -
J: TRBJ1-5
size: -
CDR3: CATSRDATSQPQHF
DNA: TGTGCCACCAGCAGAGACGCGACGTCCCAGCCCCAGCATTTT

V: TRBV7-3
D: -
J: TRBJ1-5
size: -
CDR3: CASSQSANQPQHF
DNA: TGTGCCAGCAGCCAATCAGCCAATCAGCCCCAGCATTTT

V: TRBV7-9
D: -
J: TRBJ2-7
size: -
CDR3: CASSQTGGVTYEQYF
DNA: TGTGCCAGCAGTCAAACGGGGGGCGTAACCTACGAGCAGTACTTC